A selection of T cell receptor beta chains follows, all from one sample in a study of Ad26.COV2.S vaccination and SARS-CoV-2 variants. TCRdb's copy holds only in-frame clones and misses some; the assay was immunoSEQ multiplex PCR. The data contain roughly 380,000 clones, roughly 84% of them singletons. The starting material was peripheral blood, obtained in a trial of Ad26.COV2.S vaccine versus placebo. Receptors originate from a person aged 18-65 years who received the Ad26.COV2.S COVID-19 vaccine or a placebo. The CDR3 runs from the conserved cysteine through the conserved F or W. Fields, in order: V gene, CDR3 length, clone size, D gene, J gene, CDR3 protein, CDR3 DNA. The D gene is left open where the match is weak. Not all rows give a size; the values are once, few, many and, for expanded clones, a class.

TRBV12-5	14	NA	NA	TRBJ2-5	CASGLGGGPETQYF	TGTGCTAGTGGTTTGGGTGGGGGGCCAGAGACCCAGTACTTC
TRBV6-5	15	once	TRBD1	TRBJ1-2	CASSSPTGDVSGYTF	TGTGCCAGCAGTTCGCCGACAGGGGATGTGTCGGGCTACACCTTC
TRBV28	17	NA	NA	TRBJ1-5	CAANLRAQTRVDQPQHF	TGTGCCGCGAACCTAAGGGCCCAGACGAGGGTGGATCAGCCCCAGCATTTT
TRBV10-2	13	NA	NA	TRBJ1-1	CASSGGRGTEAFF	TGCGCCAGCAGTGGGGGACGGGGGACTGAAGCTTTCTTT
TRBV3-1/TRBV3-2	13	NA	NA	TRBJ2-3	CASGSSSTDTQYF	TGTGCCAGTGGGTCCTCTAGCACAGATACGCAGTATTTT
TRBV30	14	NA	TRBD1	TRBJ1-5	CAWSTGTANQPQHF	TGTGCCTGGAGTACCGGGACAGCTAATCAGCCCCAGCATTTT
TRBV28	15	NA	TRBD1	TRBJ2-1	CASRSGTGYIHEQFF	TGTGCCAGCAGATCTGGGACAGGGTATATTCATGAGCAGTTCTTC
TRBV6-6	16	NA	TRBD1	TRBJ1-3	CASSRQGTKSGNTIYF	TGTGCCAGCAGTCGACAGGGGACTAAATCTGGAAACACCATATATTTT
TRBV6-5	16	NA	NA	TRBJ1-1	CASSCPRQTTNTEAFF	TGTGCCAGCAGTTGTCCACGACAGACTACAAACACTGAAGCTTTCTTT
TRBV5-1	14	once	NA	TRBJ1-1	CASSLGRRDTEAFF	TGCGCCAGCAGCTTGGGCCGGAGAGACACTGAAGCTTTCTTT
TRBV2	12	NA	NA	TRBJ2-5	CASAVSQETQYF	TGTGCCAGCGCAGTCTCCCAAGAGACCCAGTACTTC
TRBV5-1	13	NA	NA	TRBJ2-1	CASSVPMDSEQFF	TGCGCCAGCAGCGTTCCTATGGACAGTGAGCAGTTCTTC
TRBV7-2	13	NA	NA	TRBJ2-5	CASSPYRQETQYF	TGTGCCAGCAGCCCCTACCGGCAAGAGACCCAGTACTTC
TRBV3-1/TRBV3-2	16	NA	NA	TRBJ2-3	CASSRRSRQGTDTQYF	TGTGCCAGCAGCCGAAGATCGAGACAGGGCACAGATACGCAGTATTTT
TRBV28	14	NA	NA	TRBJ2-7	CANSRGESSYEQYF	TGTGCCAACTCTCGGGGTGAGAGCTCCTACGAGCAGTACTTC
TRBV7-2	14	NA	NA	TRBJ1-4	CASSPHTTNEKLFF	TGTGCCAGCAGCCCCCACACAACTAATGAAAAACTGTTTTTT
TRBV28	16	NA	TRBD2	TRBJ2-3	CASSLRTSGASDTQYF	TGTGCCAGCAGTCTGCGGACTAGCGGGGCCTCAGATACGCAGTATTTT
TRBV7-2	14	NA	NA	TRBJ1-5	CASSLARDNQPQHF	TGTGCCAGCAGCTTAGCGCGTGACAACCAGCCCCAGCATTTT
TRBV7-2	17	NA	NA	TRBJ1-5	CASSLGGVGLMSQPQHF	TGTGCCAGCAGCTTAGGGGGGGTAGGGCTTATGAGTCAGCCCCAGCATTTT
TRBV7-9	14	few	NA	TRBJ2-3	CASSPTGSTDTQYF	TGTGCCAGCAGCCCGACAGGTAGCACAGATACGCAGTATTTT
TRBV9	15	NA	NA	TRBJ1-2	CASSVNMGVNYGYTF	TGTGCCAGCAGCGTCAACATGGGGGTAAACTATGGCTACACCTTC
TRBV28	14	NA	NA	TRBJ1-2	CASSLIGRGGGYTF	TGTGCCAGCAGTTTAATTGGCAGGGGAGGTGGCTACACCTTC
TRBV4-1	15	few	NA	TRBJ1-2	CASSMFAGARYGYTF	TGCGCCAGCAGCATGTTTGCTGGGGCGCGCTATGGCTACACCTTC
TRBV4-1	15	once	NA	TRBJ1-2	CASSQSFLTNYGYTF	TGCGCCAGCAGCCAATCGTTTCTGACTAACTATGGCTACACCTTC